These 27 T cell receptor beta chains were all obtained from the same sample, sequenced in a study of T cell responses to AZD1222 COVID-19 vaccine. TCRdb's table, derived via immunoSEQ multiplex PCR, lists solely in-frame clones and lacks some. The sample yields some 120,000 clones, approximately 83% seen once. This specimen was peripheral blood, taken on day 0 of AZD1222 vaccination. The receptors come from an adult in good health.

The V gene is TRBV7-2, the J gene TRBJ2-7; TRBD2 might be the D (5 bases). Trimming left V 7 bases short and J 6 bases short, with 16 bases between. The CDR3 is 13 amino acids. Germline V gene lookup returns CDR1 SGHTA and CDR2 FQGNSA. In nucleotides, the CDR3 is TGTGCCAGCACCCCCCGAGTGGAGGCCGAGCAGTACTTC. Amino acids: CASTPRVEAEQYF.

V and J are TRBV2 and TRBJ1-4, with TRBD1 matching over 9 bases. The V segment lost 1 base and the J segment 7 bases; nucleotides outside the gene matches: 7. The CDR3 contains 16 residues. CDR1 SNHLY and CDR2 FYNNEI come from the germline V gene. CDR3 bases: TGTGCCAGCAGTGAAGGGGGGACAGGGAGTGGTGAAAAACTGTTTTTT. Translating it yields CASSEGGTGSGEKLFF. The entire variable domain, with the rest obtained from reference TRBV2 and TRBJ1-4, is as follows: EPEVTQTPSHQVTQMGQEVILRCVPISNHLYFYWYRQILGQKVEFLVSFYNNEISEKSEIFDDQFSVERPDGSNFTLKIRSTKLEDSAMYFCASSEGGTGSGEKLFFGSGTQLSVL.

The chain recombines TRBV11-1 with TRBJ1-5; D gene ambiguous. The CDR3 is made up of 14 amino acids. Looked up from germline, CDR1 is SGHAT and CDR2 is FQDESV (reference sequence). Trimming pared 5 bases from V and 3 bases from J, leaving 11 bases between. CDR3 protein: CASSPGESNQPQHF. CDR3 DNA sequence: TGTGCCAGCAGCCCCGGGGAGTCCAATCAGCCCCAGCATTTT.

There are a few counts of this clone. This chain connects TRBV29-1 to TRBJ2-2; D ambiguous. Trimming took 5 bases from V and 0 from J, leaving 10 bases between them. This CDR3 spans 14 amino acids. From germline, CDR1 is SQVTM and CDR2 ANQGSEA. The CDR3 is CSVSWSANTGELFF. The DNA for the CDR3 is TGCAGCGTTTCCTGGTCAGCGAACACCGGGGAGCTGTTTTTT.

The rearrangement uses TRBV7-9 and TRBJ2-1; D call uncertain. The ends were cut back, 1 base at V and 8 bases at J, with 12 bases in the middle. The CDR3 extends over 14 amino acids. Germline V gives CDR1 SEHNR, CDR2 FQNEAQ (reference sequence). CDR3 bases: TGTGCCAGCAGCTTAGATCGGATGAACCATGAGCAGTTCTTC. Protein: CASSLDRMNHEQFF.

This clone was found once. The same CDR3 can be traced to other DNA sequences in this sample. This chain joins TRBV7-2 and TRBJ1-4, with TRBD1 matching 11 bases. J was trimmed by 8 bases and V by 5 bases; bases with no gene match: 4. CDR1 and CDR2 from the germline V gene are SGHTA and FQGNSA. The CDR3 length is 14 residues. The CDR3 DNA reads TGTGCCAGCAGCCCGGACAGGGGGCACGAAAAACTGTTTTTT. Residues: CASSPDRGHEKLFF.

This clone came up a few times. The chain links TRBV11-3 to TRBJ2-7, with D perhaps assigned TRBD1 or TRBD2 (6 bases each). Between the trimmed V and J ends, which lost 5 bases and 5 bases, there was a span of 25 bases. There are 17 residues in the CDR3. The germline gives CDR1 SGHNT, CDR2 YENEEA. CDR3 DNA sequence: TGTGCCAGCAGCGCACAAGCGGGTAGTGGGGGCTCGGACGAGCAGTACTTC. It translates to CASSAQAGSGGSDEQYF.

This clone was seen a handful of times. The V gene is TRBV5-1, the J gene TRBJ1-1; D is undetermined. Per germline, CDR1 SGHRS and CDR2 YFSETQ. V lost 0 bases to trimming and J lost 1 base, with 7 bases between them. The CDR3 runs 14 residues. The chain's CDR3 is CASSLALPNTEAFF. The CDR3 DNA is TGCGCCAGCAGCTTGGCACTTCCGAACACTGAAGCTTTCTTT. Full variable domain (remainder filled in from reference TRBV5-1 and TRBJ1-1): KAGVTQTPRYLIKTRGQQVTLSCSPISGHRSVSWYQQTPGQGLQFLFEYFSETQRNKGNFPGRFSGRQFSNSRSEMNVSTLELGDSALYLCASSLALPNTEAFFGQGTRLTVV.

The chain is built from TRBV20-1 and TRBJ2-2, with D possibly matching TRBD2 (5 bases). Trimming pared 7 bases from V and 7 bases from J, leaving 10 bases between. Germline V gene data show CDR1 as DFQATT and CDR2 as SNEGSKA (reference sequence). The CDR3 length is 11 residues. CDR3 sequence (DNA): TGCAGTGTTCGAGGGAACGGGGAGCTGTTTTTT. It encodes CSVRGNGELFF.

CDR3 sequence: CASSAVNTEAFF. CDR3 in DNA: TGTGCCAGCAGTGCGGTGAACACTGAAGCTTTCTTT. This rearrangement joins TRBV2 to TRBJ1-1; D is undetermined. Trimming shortened V by 4 bases and J by 0 bases, and 3 bases separated the two germline ends. The CDR3 totals 12 residues. Germline CDR1 reads SNHLY; CDR2 reads FYNNEI.

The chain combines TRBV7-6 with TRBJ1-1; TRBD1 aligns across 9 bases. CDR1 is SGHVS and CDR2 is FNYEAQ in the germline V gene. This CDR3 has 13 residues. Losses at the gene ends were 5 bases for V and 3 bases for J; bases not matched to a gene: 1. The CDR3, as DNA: TGTGCCAGCAGCCGGACAGGGGACACTGAAGCTTTCTTT. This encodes CASSRTGDTEAFF.

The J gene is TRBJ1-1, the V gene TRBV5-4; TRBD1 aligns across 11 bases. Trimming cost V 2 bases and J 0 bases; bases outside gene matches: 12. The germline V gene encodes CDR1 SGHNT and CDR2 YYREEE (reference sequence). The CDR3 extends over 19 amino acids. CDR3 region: CASSFPKPGTGGMNTEAFF. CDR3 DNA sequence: TGTGCCAGCAGCTTCCCTAAGCCCGGGACAGGGGGAATGAACACTGAAGCTTTCTTT.

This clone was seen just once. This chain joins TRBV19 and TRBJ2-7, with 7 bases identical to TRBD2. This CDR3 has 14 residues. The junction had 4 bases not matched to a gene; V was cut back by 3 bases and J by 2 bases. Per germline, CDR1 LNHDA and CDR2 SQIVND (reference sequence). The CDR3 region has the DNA TGTGCCAGTAGTATGCCCGGGACTACCTACGAGCAGTACTTC. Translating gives CASSMPGTTYEQYF.

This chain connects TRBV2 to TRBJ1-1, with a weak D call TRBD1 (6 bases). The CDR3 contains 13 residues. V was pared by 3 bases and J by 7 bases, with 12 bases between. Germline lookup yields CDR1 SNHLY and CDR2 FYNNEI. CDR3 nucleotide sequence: TGTGCCAGCAGTGAGCAGGGGCCCAGTGAAGCTTTCTTT. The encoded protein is CASSEQGPSEAFF. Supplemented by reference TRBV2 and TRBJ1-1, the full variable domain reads EPEVTQTPSHQVTQMGQEVILRCVPISNHLYFYWYRQILGQKVEFLVSFYNNEISEKSEIFDDQFSVERPDGSNFTLKIRSTKLEDSAMYFCASSEQGPSEAFFGQGTRLTVV.

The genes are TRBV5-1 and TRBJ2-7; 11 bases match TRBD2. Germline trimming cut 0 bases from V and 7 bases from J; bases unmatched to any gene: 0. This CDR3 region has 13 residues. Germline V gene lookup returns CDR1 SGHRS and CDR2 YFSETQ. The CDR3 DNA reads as TGCGCCAGCAGCTTGGGACTAGCGGGGGAGCAGTACTTC. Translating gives CASSLGLAGEQYF.

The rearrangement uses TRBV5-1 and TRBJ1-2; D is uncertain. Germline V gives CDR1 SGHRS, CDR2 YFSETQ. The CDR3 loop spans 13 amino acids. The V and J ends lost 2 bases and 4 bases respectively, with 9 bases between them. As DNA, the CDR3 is TGCGCCAGCAGCTTAGGACCTCTCTATGGCTACACCTTC. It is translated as CASSLGPLYGYTF.

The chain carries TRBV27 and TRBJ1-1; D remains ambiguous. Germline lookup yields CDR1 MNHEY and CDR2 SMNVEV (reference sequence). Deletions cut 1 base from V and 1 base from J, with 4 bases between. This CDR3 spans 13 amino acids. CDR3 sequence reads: CASSLFANTEAFF. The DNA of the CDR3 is TGTGCCAGCAGTTTATTTGCGAACACTGAAGCTTTCTTT.

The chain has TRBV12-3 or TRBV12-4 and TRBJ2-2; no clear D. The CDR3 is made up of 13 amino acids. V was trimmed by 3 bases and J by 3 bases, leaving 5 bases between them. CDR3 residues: CASSFWDTGELFF. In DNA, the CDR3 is TGTGCCAGCAGTTTCTGGGACACCGGGGAGCTGTTTTTT.

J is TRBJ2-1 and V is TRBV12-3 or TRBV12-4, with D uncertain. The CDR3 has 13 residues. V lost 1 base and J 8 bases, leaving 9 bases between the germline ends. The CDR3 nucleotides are TGTGCCAGCAGTTTAGACCGACAAGATGAGCAGTTCTTC. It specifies CASSLDRQDEQFF.

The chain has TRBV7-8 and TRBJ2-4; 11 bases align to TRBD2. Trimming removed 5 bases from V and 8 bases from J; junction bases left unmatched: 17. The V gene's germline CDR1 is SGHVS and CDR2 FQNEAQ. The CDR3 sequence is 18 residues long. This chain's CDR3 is CASSPLLAGAGVGDIQYF. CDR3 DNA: TGTGCCAGCAGCCCCCTACTAGCGGGGGCTGGGGTTGGAGACATTCAGTACTTC.

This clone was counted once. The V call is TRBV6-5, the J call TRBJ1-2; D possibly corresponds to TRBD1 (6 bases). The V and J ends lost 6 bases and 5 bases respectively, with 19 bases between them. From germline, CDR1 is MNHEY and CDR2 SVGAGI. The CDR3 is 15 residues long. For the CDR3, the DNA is TGTGCCAGCAGCTTAGGTCCAGGGGATCCTTATGGCTACACCTTC. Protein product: CASSLGPGDPYGYTF.

The CDR3 spells CASSLQQGGNQPQHF. The CDR3 DNA is TGTGCCAGCAGTCTTCAACAGGGCGGCAATCAGCCCCAGCATTTT. The chain carries TRBV2 and TRBJ1-5; D may be TRBD1 (6 bases). In germline, CDR1 is SNHLY, CDR2 FYNNEI. This CDR3 has 15 residues. V lost 5 bases and J lost 2, with 13 bases in between.

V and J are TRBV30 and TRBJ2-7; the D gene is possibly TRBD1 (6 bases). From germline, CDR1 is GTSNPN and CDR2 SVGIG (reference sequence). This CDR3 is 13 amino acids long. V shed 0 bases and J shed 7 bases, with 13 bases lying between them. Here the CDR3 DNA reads TGTGCCTGGAGTGTACAGGGTCTCGGGGAGCAGTACTTC. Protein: CAWSVQGLGEQYF.

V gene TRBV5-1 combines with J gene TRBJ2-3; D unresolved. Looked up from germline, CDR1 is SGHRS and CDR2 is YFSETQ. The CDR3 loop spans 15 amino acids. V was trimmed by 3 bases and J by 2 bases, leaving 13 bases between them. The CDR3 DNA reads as TGCGCCAGCAGCTCGCGGTGGGCCGACACAGATACGCAGTATTTT. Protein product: CASSSRWADTDTQYF.

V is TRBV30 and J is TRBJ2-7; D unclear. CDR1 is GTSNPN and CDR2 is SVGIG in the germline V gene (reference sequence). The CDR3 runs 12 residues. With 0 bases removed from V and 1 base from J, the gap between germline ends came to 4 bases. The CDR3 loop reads CAWSVASYEQYF. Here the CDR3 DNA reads TGTGCCTGGAGTGTGGCGTCCTACGAGCAGTACTTC.

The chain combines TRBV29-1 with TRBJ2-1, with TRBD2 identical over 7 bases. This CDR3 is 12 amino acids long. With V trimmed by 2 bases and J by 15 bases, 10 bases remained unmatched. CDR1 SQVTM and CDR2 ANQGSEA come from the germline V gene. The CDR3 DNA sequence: TGCAGCGTTGAACCCCCGGGGGGATATCTGTTCTTC. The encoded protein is CSVEPPGGYLFF.

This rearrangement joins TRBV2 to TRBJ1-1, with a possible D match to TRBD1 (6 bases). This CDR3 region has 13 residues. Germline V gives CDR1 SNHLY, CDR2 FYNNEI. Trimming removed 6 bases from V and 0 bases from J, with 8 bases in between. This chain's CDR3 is CASRRTVNTEAFF. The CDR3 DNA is TGTGCCAGCAGGAGGACAGTGAACACTGAAGCTTTCTTT.